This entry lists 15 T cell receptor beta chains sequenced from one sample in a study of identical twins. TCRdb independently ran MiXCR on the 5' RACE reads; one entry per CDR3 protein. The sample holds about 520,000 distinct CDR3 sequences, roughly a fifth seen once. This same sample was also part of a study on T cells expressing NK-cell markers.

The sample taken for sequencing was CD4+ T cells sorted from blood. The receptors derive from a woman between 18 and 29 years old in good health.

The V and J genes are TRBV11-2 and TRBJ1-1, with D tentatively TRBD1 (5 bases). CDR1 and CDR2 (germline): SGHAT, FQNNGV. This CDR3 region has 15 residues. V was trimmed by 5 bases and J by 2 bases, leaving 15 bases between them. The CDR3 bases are TGTGCCAGCAGCGAGAGGACGGGGCAAAACACTGAAGCTTTCTTT. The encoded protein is CASSERTGQNTEAFF.

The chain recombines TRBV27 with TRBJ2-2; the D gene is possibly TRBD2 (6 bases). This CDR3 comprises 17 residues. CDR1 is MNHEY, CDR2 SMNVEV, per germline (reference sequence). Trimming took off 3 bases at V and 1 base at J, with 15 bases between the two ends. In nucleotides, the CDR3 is TGTGCCAGCAGTTTTGCGGTAGCGGTAGTGAACACCGGGGAGCTGTTTTTT. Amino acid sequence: CASSFAVAVVNTGELFF.

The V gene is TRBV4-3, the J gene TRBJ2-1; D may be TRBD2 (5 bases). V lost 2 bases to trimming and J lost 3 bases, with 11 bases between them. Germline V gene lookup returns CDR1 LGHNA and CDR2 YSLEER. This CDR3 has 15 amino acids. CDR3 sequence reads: CASSQTSGYYNEQFF. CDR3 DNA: TGCGCCAGCAGCCAAACCAGCGGTTACTACAATGAGCAGTTCTTC.

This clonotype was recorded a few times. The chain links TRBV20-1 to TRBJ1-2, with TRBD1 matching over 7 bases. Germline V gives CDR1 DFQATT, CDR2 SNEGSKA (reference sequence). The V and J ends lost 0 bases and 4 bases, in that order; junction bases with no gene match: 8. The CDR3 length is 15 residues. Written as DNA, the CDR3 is TGCAGTGCTAGAGAAGTCAGGGGGGTTACCTATGGCTACACCTTC. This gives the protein CSAREVRGVTYGYTF.

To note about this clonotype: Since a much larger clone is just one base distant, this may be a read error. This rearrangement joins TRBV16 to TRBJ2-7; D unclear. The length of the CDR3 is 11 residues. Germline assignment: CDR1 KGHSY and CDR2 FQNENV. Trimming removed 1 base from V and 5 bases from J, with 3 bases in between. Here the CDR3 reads CASSQYHEQYF. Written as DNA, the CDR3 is TGTGCCAGCAGCCAATACCACGAGCAGTACTTC.

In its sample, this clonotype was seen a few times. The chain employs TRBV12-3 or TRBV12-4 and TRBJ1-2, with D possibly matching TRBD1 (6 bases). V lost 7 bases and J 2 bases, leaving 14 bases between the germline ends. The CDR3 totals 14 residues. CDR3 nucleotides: TGTGCCAGCACCGAACAGGGAAGAAACTATGGCTACACCTTC. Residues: CASTEQGRNYGYTF.

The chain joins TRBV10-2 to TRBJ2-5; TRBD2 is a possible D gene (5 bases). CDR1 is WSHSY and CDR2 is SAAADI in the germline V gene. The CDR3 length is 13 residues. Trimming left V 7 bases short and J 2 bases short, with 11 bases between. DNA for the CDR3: TGCGCCAGCATTTCCTCGGGGCAAGAGACCCAGTACTTC. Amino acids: CASISSGQETQYF.

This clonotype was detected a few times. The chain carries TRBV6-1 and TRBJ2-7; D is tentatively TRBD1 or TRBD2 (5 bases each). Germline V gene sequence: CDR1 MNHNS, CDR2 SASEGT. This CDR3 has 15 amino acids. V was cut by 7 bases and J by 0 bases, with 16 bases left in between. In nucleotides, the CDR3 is TGTGCCAGCAACCCCGGGGCCCATCACTCCTACGAGCAGTACTTC. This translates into CASNPGAHHSYEQYF.

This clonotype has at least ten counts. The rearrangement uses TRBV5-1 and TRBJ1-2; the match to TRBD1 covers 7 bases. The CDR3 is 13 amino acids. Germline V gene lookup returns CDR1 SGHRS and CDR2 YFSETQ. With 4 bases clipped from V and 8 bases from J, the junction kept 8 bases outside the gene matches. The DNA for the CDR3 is TGCGCCAGCAGCAGTGGGACAGCCTACGGCTACACCTTC. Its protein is CASSSGTAYGYTF.

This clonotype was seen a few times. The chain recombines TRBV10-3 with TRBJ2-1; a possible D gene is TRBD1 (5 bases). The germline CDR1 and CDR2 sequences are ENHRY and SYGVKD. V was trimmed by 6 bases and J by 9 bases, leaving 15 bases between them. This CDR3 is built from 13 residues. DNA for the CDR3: TGTGCCATCAGCCGCCTAGGGGTTGGTGAGCAGTTCTTC. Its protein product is CAISRLGVGEQFF.

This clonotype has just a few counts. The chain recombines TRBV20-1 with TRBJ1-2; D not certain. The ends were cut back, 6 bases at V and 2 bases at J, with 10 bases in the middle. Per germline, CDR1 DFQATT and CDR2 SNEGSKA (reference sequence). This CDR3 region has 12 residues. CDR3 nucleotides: TGCAGTGCGTCGGACGCGAACTATGGCTACACCTTC. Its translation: CSASDANYGYTF.

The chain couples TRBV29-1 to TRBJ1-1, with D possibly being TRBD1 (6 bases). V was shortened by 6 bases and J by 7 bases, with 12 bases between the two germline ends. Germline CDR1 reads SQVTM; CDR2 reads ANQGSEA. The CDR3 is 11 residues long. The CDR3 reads CSVLQGREAFF. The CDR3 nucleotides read TGCAGCGTATTACAGGGTCGTGAAGCTTTCTTT.

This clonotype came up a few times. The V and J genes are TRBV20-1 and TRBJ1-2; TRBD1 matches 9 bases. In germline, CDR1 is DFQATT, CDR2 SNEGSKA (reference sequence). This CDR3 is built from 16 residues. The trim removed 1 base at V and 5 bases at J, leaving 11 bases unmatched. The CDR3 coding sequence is TGCAGTGCTAGAGGACCGGGACAGGGACTCCTTTATGGCTACACCTTC. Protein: CSARGPGQGLLYGYTF.

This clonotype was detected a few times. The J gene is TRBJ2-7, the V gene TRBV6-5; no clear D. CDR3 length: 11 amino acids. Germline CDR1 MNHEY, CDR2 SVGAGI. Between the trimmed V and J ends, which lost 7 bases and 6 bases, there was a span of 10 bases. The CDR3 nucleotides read TGTGCCAGCACCAGCTGGGGCGAGCAGTACTTC. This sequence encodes CASTSWGEQYF.

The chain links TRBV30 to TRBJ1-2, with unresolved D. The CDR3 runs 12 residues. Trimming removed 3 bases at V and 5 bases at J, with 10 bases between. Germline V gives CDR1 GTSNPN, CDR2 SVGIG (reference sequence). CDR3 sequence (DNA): TGTGCCTGGAGCGTCCGGGAGTATGGCTACACCTTC. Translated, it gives CAWSVREYGYTF.